This T cell receptor beta chain emerged from a study of blood T cell repertoires in COVID-19. About the research overall: Some COVID-19 samples were acute and others convalescent; all came from the United States, Italy and Spain. The analysed material was cDNA or gDNA that came from T cells, B-cell-depleted T cells, or PBMCs.

The authors' processing: Quantification of nucleated cells was approximated via reference gene primer amplification. The table came from immunoSEQ multiplex PCR; TCRdb's copy has only in-frame clones and leaves some out. V and J calls and clone size follow that table, whereas D and trimming were derived from the DNA. Of approximately 330,000 clones listed, around 90% were seen once; the top ten hold roughly a tenth. Patients of the Seattle cohort, enrolled during active infection, were followed longitudinally. This clone was recorded only once. The V gene's germline CDR1 is LGHDT and CDR2 YNNKEL (reference sequence). The CDR3 contains 17 residues. V dropped 2 bases and J dropped 5 bases, with 21 bases sitting between them.

The sequence came from a man aged 25 to 40 with COVID-19, enrolled during active disease. Sequenced sample: peripheral blood. This chain joins TRBV3-1 (or the pseudogene TRBV3-2) and TRBJ1-1; D unclear. For the CDR3, the DNA is TGTGCCAGCAGCCAACCAGGACTCGGGCCCCCTGGAACTGAAGCTTTCTTT. This encodes CASSQPGLGPPGTEAFF.